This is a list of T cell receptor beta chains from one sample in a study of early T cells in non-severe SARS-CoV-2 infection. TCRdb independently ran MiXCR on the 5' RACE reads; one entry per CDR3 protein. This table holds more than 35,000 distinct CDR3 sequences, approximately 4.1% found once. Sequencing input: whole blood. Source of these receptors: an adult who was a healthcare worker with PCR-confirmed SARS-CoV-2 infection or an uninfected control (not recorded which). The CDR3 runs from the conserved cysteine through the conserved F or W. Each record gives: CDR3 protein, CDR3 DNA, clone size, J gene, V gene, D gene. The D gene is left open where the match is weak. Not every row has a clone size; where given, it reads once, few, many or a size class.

cdr3_aa: CASSPGQGQPQHF; cdr3_nt: TGTGCCAGCAGCCCAGGACAGGGCCAGCCCCAGCATTTT; clone_size: few; j_call: TRBJ1-5; v_call: TRBV3-1; d_call: TRBD1
cdr3_aa: CASNGEGGGVNSPLHF; cdr3_nt: TGTGCCAGCAACGGAGAGGGCGGGGGCGTGAACTCACCCCTCCACTTT; clone_size: many; j_call: TRBJ1-6; v_call: TRBV6-1; d_call: .
cdr3_aa: CATGLAGGPAQFF; cdr3_nt: TGTGCCACGGGACTAGCGGGAGGGCCGGCGCAGTTCTTC; clone_size: many; j_call: TRBJ2-1; v_call: TRBV10-3; d_call: TRBD2
cdr3_aa: CASSPLSHTGELFF; cdr3_nt: TGCGCCAGCAGCCCCTTATCCCACACCGGGGAGCTGTTTTTT; clone_size: many; j_call: TRBJ2-2; v_call: TRBV4-3; d_call: .
cdr3_aa: CASSQGGQALGKLFF; cdr3_nt: TGTGCCAGCAGCCAAGGAGGACAGGCTCTCGGTAAACTGTTTTTT; clone_size: many; j_call: TRBJ1-4; v_call: TRBV11-2; d_call: TRBD1
cdr3_aa: CASREGQGGSPLHF; cdr3_nt: TGTGCCAGCAGAGAGGGACAGGGAGGATCACCCCTCCACTTT; clone_size: many; j_call: TRBJ1-6; v_call: TRBV6-5; d_call: TRBD1
cdr3_aa: CASSLVQQETQYF; cdr3_nt: TGTGCCAGCAGCTTAGTACAGCAAGAGACCCAGTACTTC; clone_size: few; j_call: TRBJ2-5; v_call: TRBV7-2; d_call: .
cdr3_aa: CASSLASGTDTQYF; cdr3_nt: TGTGCCAGCAGTTTGGCTAGCGGCACAGATACGCAGTATTTT; clone_size: few; j_call: TRBJ2-3; v_call: TRBV28; d_call: .
cdr3_aa: CASSLALSGYQPQHF; cdr3_nt: TGTGCCAGCAGCTTAGCGCTCTCAGGGTATCAGCCCCAGCATTTT; clone_size: many; j_call: TRBJ1-5; v_call: TRBV7-2; d_call: .
cdr3_aa: CASSSTGTGETQYF; cdr3_nt: TGTGCCAGCAGCTCAACTGGGACGGGGGAGACCCAGTACTTC; clone_size: .; j_call: TRBJ2-5; v_call: TRBV11-2; d_call: .
cdr3_aa: CASSLGATNEKLFF; cdr3_nt: TGTGCCAGCAGTTTAGGTGCAACTAATGAAAAACTGTTTTTT; clone_size: .; j_call: TRBJ1-4; v_call: TRBV12-3/TRBV12-4; d_call: .
cdr3_aa: CSARDDDLAGQIGYNEQFF; cdr3_nt: TGCAGTGCTAGAGATGACGATTTAGCGGGCCAAATTGGTTACAATGAGCAGTTCTTC; clone_size: medium-sized; j_call: TRBJ2-1; v_call: TRBV20-1; d_call: TRBD2
cdr3_aa: CASFLTGELFF; cdr3_nt: TGTGCCAGCTTTCTCACCGGGGAGCTGTTTTTT; clone_size: many; j_call: TRBJ2-2; v_call: TRBV6-1; d_call: .
cdr3_aa: CASSSSYSGRADEQFF; cdr3_nt: TGTGCCAGCAGCTCCTCCTATAGCGGGAGGGCCGATGAGCAGTTCTTC; clone_size: .; j_call: TRBJ2-1; v_call: TRBV7-9; d_call: TRBD2